Below are 20 T cell receptor beta chains sequenced from a single sample in a study of OX40 agonist ivuxolimab in advanced cancers. The protocol was immunoSEQ multiplex PCR, while the TCRdb copy is restricted to in-frame clones and leaves out a portion. The sample includes about 70,000 clones, about 90% seen only once; the top ten take under 3.5%. Material: CD4+ or CD8+ T cells sorted from blood, obtained in a trial of the OX40 agonist ivuxolimab. Receptors originate from an adult with an advanced solid tumor such as melanoma, head and neck, liver or kidney cancer.

V gene TRBV5-1 combines with J gene TRBJ2-6; TRBD1 matches at 7 bases. CDR1 is SGHRS and CDR2 is YFSETQ in the germline V gene. The CDR3 covers 16 residues. Germline trimming cut 4 bases from V and 2 bases from J; bases unmatched to any gene: 6. DNA for the CDR3: TGCGCCAGCAGCCGGCAGGGGGAGACTGGGGCCAACGTCCTGACTTTC. Translated: CASSRQGETGANVLTF.

The chain joins TRBV18 to TRBJ1-2, with a tentative D call TRBD1 (6 bases). Germline-derived CDR1 and CDR2 are KGHSH and LQKENI. The CDR3 runs to 14 residues. The V end lost 6 bases, the J end lost 2 bases, and 13 bases lay between the germline ends. Here the CDR3 reads CASSVGAENYGYTF. CDR3 nucleotide sequence: TGTGCCAGCTCTGTGGGGGCTGAGAACTATGGCTACACCTTC. Together with reference TRBV18 and TRBJ1-2, the CDR3 gives the full variable domain: NAGVMQNPRHLVRRRGQEARLRCSPMKGHSHVYWYRQLPEEGLKFMVYLQKENIIDESGMPKERFSAEFPKEGPSILRIQQVVRGDSAAYFCASSVGAENYGYTFGSGTRLTVV.

This sequence joins TRBV15 and TRBJ2-3; D remains ambiguous. V was trimmed by 0 bases and J by 2 bases, leaving 9 bases between them. This CDR3 comprises 15 residues. Germline CDR1 and CDR2: LNHNV and YYDKDF (reference sequence). The CDR3 region has the DNA TGTGCCACCAGCAGAGATGGGTATAACACAGATACGCAGTATTTT. Translated, it gives CATSRDGYNTDTQYF.

V usage is TRBV10-2 and J usage is TRBJ2-3, with 11 positions matching TRBD1. The CDR3 consists of 14 residues. With 4 bases clipped from V and 5 bases from J, the junction kept 2 bases outside the gene matches. The germline V gene has CDR1 WSHSY and CDR2 SAAADI. CDR3 in DNA: TGCGCCAGCAGTGGGGGACAGGGGGTAGATACGCAGTATTTT. It translates to CASSGGQGVDTQYF.

J is TRBJ1-2 and V is TRBV5-1; D gene unclear. The CDR3 totals 14 residues. V gave up 4 bases and J gave up 4 bases, with 14 bases separating them. From germline, CDR1 is SGHRS and CDR2 YFSETQ. This CDR3 is CASSLSERGYGYTF. As DNA, the CDR3 is TGCGCCAGCAGCCTATCGGAGCGGGGCTATGGCTACACCTTC.

The chain has TRBV7-9 and TRBJ2-5; D is unclear. In germline, CDR1 is SEHNR, CDR2 FQNEAQ (reference sequence). This CDR3 contains 15 residues. The V gene lost 1 base and the J gene lost 5 bases, with 14 bases spanning the gap. This chain's CDR3 is CASSLVTGLGETQYF. CDR3 DNA sequence: TGTGCCAGCAGCTTAGTGACCGGTTTGGGGGAGACCCAGTACTTC.

The CDR3 DNA reads as TGTGCCAGCAGTGATTGGGCCAGCACTAACTATGGCTACACCTTC. Protein product: CASSDWASTNYGYTF. This chain uses TRBV2 with TRBJ1-2; no reliable D call. The V end lost 3 bases, the J end lost 0 bases, and 11 bases lay between the germline ends. In germline, CDR1 is SNHLY, CDR2 FYNNEI. CDR3 length equals 15 residues.

This chain uses TRBV4-1 with TRBJ1-4; 7 bases align to TRBD1. Germline lookup yields CDR1 MGHRA and CDR2 YSYEKL. The V segment lost 0 bases and the J segment 8 bases; nucleotides outside the gene matches: 12. This CDR3 has 17 amino acids. DNA for the CDR3: TGCGCCAGCAGCCAAGAACTCGGACAGGCGGTGGCGGAAAAACTGTTTTTT. Encoded protein: CASSQELGQAVAEKLFF.

The chain combines TRBV7-2 with TRBJ1-6; 10 bases are shared with TRBD1. CDR1 and CDR2 from the germline V gene are SGHTA and FQGNSA. The length of the CDR3 is 16 residues. The trim removed 2 bases at V and 7 bases at J, leaving 5 bases unmatched. The CDR3 reads CASSLPGQGTNSPLHF. CDR3 sequence (DNA): TGTGCCAGCAGCTTACCGGGACAGGGGACGAATTCACCCCTCCACTTT.

The chain couples TRBV7-6 to TRBJ2-5; D unclear. This CDR3 is built from 13 residues. Trimming shortened V by 5 bases and J by 5 bases, and 12 bases separated the two germline ends. CDR1 and CDR2 from the germline V gene are SGHVS and FNYEAQ. CDR3 DNA: TGTGCCAGCAGCCCTTCGCGGTCGGAGACCCAGTACTTC. It translates to CASSPSRSETQYF.

The chain combines TRBV30 with TRBJ1-6, with 8 bases fitting TRBD1. The CDR3 sequence is 13 residues long. Germline-derived CDR1 and CDR2 are GTSNPN and SVGIG (reference sequence). V lost 5 bases and J lost 10; bases outside the gene matches: 7. In nucleotides, the CDR3 is TGTGCCTGGCATCCCGACAGGGGATCACCCCTCCACTTT. Protein: CAWHPDRGSPLHF.

The chain uses TRBV5-1 and TRBJ2-5, with 10 positions matching TRBD1. Germline CDR1 is SGHRS and CDR2 is YFSETQ. The V and J ends lost 3 bases and 3 bases, in that order; junction bases with no gene match: 5. CDR3 size: 15 residues. CDR3 loop: CASSSLGTGEETQYF. Here the CDR3 DNA reads TGCGCCAGCAGCTCCCTAGGGACAGGGGAAGAGACCCAGTACTTC. The full variable domain, completed using reference TRBV5-1 and TRBJ2-5, is KAGVTQTPRYLIKTRGQQVTLSCSPISGHRSVSWYQQTPGQGLQFLFEYFSETQRNKGNFPGRFSGRQFSNSRSEMNVSTLELGDSALYLCASSSLGTGEETQYFGPGTRLLVL.

The chain uses TRBV6-1 and TRBJ2-3, with 8 bases identical to TRBD2. The germline CDR1 and CDR2 sequences are MNHNS and SASEGT. V shed 1 base, J shed 4 bases, and the junction held 7 bases outside the gene matches. This CDR3 contains 16 residues. The CDR3 spells CASSEVPGLGADTQYF. The DNA of the CDR3 is TGTGCCAGCAGTGAAGTGCCGGGACTAGGGGCAGATACGCAGTATTTT.

V and J are TRBV4-1 and TRBJ2-4; 9 bases line up with TRBD2. J gave up 10 bases and V 0 bases, and 13 bases lay outside the gene matches. The CDR3 covers 17 residues. From germline, CDR1 is MGHRA and CDR2 YSYEKL. The CDR3: CASSQERASGMGWIQYF. Written as DNA, the CDR3 is TGCGCCAGCAGCCAAGAGAGGGCTAGCGGGATGGGGTGGATTCAGTACTTC.

V is TRBV9 and J is TRBJ2-1; 9 nucleotides align to TRBD2. This CDR3 spans 17 amino acids. Trimming removed 3 bases from V and 4 bases from J; junction bases left unmatched: 11. In germline, CDR1 is SGDLS, CDR2 YYNGEE. CDR3 coding DNA: TGTGCCAGCAGCGCCCGGTCGGTAGCGGGGGCTTACAATGAGCAGTTCTTC. This sequence encodes CASSARSVAGAYNEQFF.

V gene TRBV2 combines with J gene TRBJ1-1; D unclear. Germline values: CDR1 SNHLY, CDR2 FYNNEI. There are 11 residues in the CDR3. Trimming left V 4 bases short and J 4 bases short, with 4 bases between. The CDR3 is CASSVTTEAFF. The DNA for the CDR3 is TGTGCCAGCAGTGTGACCACTGAAGCTTTCTTT. Full variable domain (remainder filled in from reference TRBV2 and TRBJ1-1): EPEVTQTPSHQVTQMGQEVILRCVPISNHLYFYWYRQILGQKVEFLVSFYNNEISEKSEIFDDQFSVERPDGSNFTLKIRSTKLEDSAMYFCASSVTTEAFFGQGTRLTVV.

On this clone itself: This sample also contains other DNA sequences that code for the same CDR3. This chain connects TRBV5-1 to TRBJ2-7, with 8 bases matching TRBD1. This CDR3 region has 14 residues. Germline lookup yields CDR1 SGHRS and CDR2 YFSETQ. V dropped 0 bases and J dropped 4; count of bases not matched to a gene: 3. The CDR3 DNA follows: TGCGCCAGCAGCTTGGGGCAGGGGGCATACGAGCAGTACTTC. Residues: CASSLGQGAYEQYF.

Only one count was recorded for this clone. The chain recombines TRBV28 with TRBJ2-2, with a tentative D call TRBD2 (6 bases). The CDR3 consists of 16 residues. V was trimmed by 5 bases and J by 5 bases, leaving 18 bases between them. Germline CDR1 and CDR2: MDHEN and SYDVKM. As DNA, the CDR3 is TGTGCCAGCAGTAGCGGAGGGGCGGTTCGGACCGGGGAGCTGTTTTTT. Translating it yields CASSSGGAVRTGELFF.

This chain connects TRBV4-1 to TRBJ2-7, with 9 bases lining up with TRBD1. The V gene's germline CDR1 is MGHRA and CDR2 YSYEKL. Trimming took 4 bases from V and 3 from J; bases not matched to a gene: 7. The CDR3 runs 15 residues. The CDR3, as DNA: TGCGCCAGCAGCCCACAACCGACAGGGGGCTACGAGCAGTACTTC. Amino acid sequence: CASSPQPTGGYEQYF.

This clone was detected once. The rearrangement links TRBV27 to TRBJ2-1; 7 bases fit TRBD2. The junction had 15 bases not matched to a gene; V was cut back by 2 bases and J by 5 bases. CDR3 length equals 18 residues. Germline loops: CDR1 MNHEY, CDR2 SMNVEV (reference sequence). The CDR3, as DNA: TGTGCCAGCAGTTTAGGGGCTCCACGGGAGGCATTCCACAATGAGCAGTTCTTC. Translation: CASSLGAPREAFHNEQFF.